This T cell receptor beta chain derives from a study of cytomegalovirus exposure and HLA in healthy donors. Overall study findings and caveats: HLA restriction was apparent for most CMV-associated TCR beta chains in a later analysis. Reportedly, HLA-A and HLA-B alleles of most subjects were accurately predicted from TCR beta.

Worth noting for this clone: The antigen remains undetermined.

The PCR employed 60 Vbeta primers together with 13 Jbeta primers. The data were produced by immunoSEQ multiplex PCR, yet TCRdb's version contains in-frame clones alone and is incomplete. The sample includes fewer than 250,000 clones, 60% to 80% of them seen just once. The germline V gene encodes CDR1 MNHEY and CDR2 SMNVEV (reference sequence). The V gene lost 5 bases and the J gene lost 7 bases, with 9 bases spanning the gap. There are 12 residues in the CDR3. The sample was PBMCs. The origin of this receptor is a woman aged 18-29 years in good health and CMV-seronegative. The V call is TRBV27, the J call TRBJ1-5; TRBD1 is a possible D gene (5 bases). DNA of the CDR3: TGTGCCAGCAGTCTCCGGGGGCAGCCCCAGCATTTT. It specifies CASSLRGQPQHF.